These 7 T cell receptor beta chains originate from one sample sequenced in a study of cytomegalovirus exposure and HLA in healthy donors. PCR employed 60 Vbeta and 13 Jbeta primers. Here immunoSEQ multiplex PCR was the method, and the copy in TCRdb shows in-frame clones only, minus some. The sample shows about 190,000 clones, about 81% of them seen only once. The sample consisted of PBMCs. These receptors came from a man aged 30 to 45 in good health and CMV-seropositive.

This clone was found a few times. The chain uses TRBV11-2 and TRBJ2-7, with 12 positions matching TRBD2. The CDR3 contains 17 residues. V lost 2 bases and J lost 4; bases outside the gene matches: 9. The germline V gene encodes CDR1 SGHAT and CDR2 FQNNGV. CDR3 nucleotide sequence: TGTGCCAGCAGCTTAAGGGTGTCGGGACTAGCGGGTTACGAGCAGTACTTC. Translated, it gives CASSLRVSGLAGYEQYF. Complete variable domain (other parts from reference TRBV11-2 and TRBJ2-7): EAGVAQSPRYKIIEKRQSVAFWCNPISGHATLYWYQQILGQGPKLLIQFQNNGVVDDSQLPKDRFSAERLKGVDSTLKIQPAKLEDSAVYLCASSLRVSGLAGYEQYFGPGTRLTVT.

This clone was found once. DNA for the CDR3: TGCAGCGTTGAAGATTGGGCCTCTTCAGGGAACGAGCAGTACTTC. It yields the protein CSVEDWASSGNEQYF. This chain connects TRBV29-1 to TRBJ2-7; perhaps TRBD1 as D (5 bases). Germline CDR1 SQVTM, CDR2 ANQGSEA. V lost 0 bases, J lost 5 bases, and 17 bases lay in between. The CDR3 consists of 15 residues.

The chain has TRBV6-1 and TRBJ2-7; D is possibly TRBD2 (6 bases). V lost 8 bases, J lost 6 bases, and 20 bases lay in between. CDR3 size: 14 residues. In germline, CDR1 is MNHNS, CDR2 SASEGT. CDR3 DNA sequence: TGTGCCAGCTTTTTAGGAGGGGCTATTGGCGAGCAGTACTTC. Its translation is CASFLGGAIGEQYF.

The chain joins TRBV4-1 to TRBJ1-5; D is uncertain. The CDR3 loop spans 18 amino acids. Germline V gene sequence: CDR1 MGHRA, CDR2 YSYEKL. Trimming stripped 1 base from V and 6 bases from J, with 22 bases between. CDR3 nucleotide sequence: TGCGCCAGCAGCCAAGTAATGCACCAAGCGAATCGGGGTCAGCCCCAGCATTTT. It translates to CASSQVMHQANRGQPQHF.

This rearrangement joins TRBV2 to TRBJ2-7, with TRBD2 as a possible D gene (5 bases). The CDR3 totals 14 residues. The ends were cut back, 2 bases at V and 6 bases at J, with 14 bases in the middle. Per germline, CDR1 SNHLY and CDR2 FYNNEI. CDR3 nucleotide sequence: TGTGCCAGCAGTGAAAATCTGGGTCGGGGCGAGCAGTACTTC. Amino acid sequence: CASSENLGRGEQYF.

This chain connects TRBV5-6 to TRBJ2-5, with 9 bases aligning to TRBD1. V lost 4 bases, J lost 2 bases, and 9 bases stayed unmatched. The CDR3 has 16 residues. CDR1 and CDR2 (germline): SGHDT, YYEEEE. The CDR3 sequence: CASSLTGGGNQETQYF. The CDR3 bases are TGTGCCAGCAGCCTAACAGGGGGCGGCAATCAAGAGACCCAGTACTTC.

This clone turned up a few times. The V gene is TRBV7-8, the J gene TRBJ2-7; 7 positions agree with TRBD1. Trimming took 0 bases from V and 6 from J; bases not matched to a gene: 14. This CDR3 comprises 17 residues. CDR1 and CDR2 from the germline V gene are SGHVS and FQNEAQ. This CDR3 is CASSLAVEWTGKPEQYF. CDR3 DNA sequence: TGTGCCAGCAGCTTAGCGGTAGAATGGACAGGTAAACCCGAGCAGTACTTC.